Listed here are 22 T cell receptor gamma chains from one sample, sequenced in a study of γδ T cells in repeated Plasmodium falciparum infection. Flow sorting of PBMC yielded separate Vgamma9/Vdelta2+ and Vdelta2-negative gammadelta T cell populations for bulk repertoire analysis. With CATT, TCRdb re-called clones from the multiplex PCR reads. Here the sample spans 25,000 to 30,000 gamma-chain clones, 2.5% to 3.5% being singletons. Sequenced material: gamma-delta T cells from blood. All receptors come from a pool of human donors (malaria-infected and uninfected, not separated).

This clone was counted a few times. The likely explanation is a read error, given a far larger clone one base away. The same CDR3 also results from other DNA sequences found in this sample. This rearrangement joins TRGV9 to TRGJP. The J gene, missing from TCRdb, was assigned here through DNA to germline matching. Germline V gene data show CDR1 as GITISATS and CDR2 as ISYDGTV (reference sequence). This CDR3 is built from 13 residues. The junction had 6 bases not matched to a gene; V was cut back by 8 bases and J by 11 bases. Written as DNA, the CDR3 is TGTGCCTTGTTAGGGCTGGGCAAAAAAATCAAGGTATTT. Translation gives CALLGLGKKIKVF.

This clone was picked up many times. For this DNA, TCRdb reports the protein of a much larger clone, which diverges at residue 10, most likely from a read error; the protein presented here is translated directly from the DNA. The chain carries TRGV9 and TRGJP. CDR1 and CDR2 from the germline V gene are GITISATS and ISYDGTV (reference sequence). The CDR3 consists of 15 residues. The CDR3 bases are TGTGCCTTGTGGGAGTTAAAGTTGGGCGAAAAAATCAAGGTATTT. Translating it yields CALWELKLGEKIKVF.

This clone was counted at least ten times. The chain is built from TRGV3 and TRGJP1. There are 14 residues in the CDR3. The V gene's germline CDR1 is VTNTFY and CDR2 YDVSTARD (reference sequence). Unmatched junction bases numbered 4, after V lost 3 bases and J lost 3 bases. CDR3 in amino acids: CATWDPATGWFKIF. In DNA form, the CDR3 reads TGTGCCACCTGGGACCCGGCCACTGGTTGGTTCAAGATATTT.

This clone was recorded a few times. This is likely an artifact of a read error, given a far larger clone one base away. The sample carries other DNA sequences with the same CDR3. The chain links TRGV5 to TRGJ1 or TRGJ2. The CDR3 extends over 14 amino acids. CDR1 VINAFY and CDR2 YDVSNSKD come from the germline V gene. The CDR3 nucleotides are TGTGCCACCTGGGACAGGCGGCGGTATTACAAGAAACTCTTT. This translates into CATWDRRRYYKKLF.

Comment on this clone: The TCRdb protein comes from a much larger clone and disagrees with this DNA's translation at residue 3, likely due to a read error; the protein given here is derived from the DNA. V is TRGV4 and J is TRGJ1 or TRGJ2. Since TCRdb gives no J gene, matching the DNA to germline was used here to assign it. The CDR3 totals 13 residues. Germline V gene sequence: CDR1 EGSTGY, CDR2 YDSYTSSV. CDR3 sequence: CAAWDGILYKKLF. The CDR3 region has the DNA TGTGCCGCCTGGGATGGGATACTCTATAAGAAACTCTTT.

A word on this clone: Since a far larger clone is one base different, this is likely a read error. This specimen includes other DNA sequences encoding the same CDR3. CDR3 region: CALWEVPGIWKLF. In DNA, the CDR3 is TGTGCCCTGTGGGAGGTGCCCGGGATTTGGAAACTCTTT. This chain connects TRGV9 to TRGJ1 or TRGJ2. Here the J gene was assigned by germline matching of the DNA, as TCRdb has none. This CDR3 comprises 13 residues. Per the germline V gene, CDR1 is GITISATS and CDR2 is ISYDGTV (reference sequence).

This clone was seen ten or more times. DNA for the CDR3: TGTGCCTTGTGGGAGGTGCGGTGTTATAAGAAACTCTTT. Translating gives CALWEVRCYKKLF. V usage is TRGV9 and J usage is TRGJ1 or TRGJ2. Trimming took 0 bases from V and 6 from J; bases not matched to a gene: 5. CDR1 is GITISATS, CDR2 ISYDGTV, per germline (reference sequence). CDR3 length: 13 amino acids.

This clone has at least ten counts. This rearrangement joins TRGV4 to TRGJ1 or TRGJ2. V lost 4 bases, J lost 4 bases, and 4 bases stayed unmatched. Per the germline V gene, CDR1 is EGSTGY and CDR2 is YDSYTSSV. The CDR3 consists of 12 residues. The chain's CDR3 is CATWEEYYKKLF. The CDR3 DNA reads TGTGCCACCTGGGAAGAATATTATAAGAAACTCTTT.

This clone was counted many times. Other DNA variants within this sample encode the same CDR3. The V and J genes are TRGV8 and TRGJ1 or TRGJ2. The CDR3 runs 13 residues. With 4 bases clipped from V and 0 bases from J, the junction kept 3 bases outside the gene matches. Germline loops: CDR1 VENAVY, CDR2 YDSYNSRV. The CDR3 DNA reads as TGTGCCACCTGGGAAAAGAATTATTATAAGAAACTCTTT. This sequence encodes CATWEKNYYKKLF.

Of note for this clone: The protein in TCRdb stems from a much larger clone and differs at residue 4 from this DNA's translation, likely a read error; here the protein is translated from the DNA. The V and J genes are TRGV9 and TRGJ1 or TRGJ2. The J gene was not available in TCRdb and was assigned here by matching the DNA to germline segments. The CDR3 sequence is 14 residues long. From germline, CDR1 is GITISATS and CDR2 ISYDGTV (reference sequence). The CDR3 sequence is CALREVPQPYKKLF. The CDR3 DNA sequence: TGTGCCTTGAGGGAGGTCCCTCAACCCTATAAGAAACTCTTT.

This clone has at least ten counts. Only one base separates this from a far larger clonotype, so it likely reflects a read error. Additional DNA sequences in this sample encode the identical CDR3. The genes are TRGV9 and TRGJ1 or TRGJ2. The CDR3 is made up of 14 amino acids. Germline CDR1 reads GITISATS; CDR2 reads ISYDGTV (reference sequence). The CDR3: CALWEGKNYYKKLF. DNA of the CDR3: TGTGCTTTGTGGGAGGGAAAAAATTATTATAAGAAACTCTTT.

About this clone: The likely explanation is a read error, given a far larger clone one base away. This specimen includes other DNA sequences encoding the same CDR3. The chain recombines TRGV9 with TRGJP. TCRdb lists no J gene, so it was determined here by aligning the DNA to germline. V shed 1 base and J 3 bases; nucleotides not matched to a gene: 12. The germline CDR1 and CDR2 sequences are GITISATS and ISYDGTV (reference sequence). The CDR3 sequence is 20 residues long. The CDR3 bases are TGTGCCTTGTGGGAGGTACCGCAAGAAAAGCAAGAGTTGGGCAAAAAAATCAAGGTATTT. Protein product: CALWEVPQEKQELGKKIKVF.

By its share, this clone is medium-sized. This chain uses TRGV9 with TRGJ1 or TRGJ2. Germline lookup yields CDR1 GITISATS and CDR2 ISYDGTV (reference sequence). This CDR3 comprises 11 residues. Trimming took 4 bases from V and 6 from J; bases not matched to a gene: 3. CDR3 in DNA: TGTGCCTTGTGGGAATTTTATAAGAAACTCTTT. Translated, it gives CALWEFYKKLF.

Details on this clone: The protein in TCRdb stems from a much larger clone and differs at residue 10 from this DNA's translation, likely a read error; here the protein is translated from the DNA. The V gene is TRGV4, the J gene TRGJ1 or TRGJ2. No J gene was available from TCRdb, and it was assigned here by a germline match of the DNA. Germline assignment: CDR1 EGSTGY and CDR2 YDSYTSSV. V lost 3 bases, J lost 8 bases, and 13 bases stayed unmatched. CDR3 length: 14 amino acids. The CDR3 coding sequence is TGTGCCACCTGGGATCCTTGGAGCTATGATAAGAAACTCTTT. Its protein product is CATWDPWSYDKKLF.

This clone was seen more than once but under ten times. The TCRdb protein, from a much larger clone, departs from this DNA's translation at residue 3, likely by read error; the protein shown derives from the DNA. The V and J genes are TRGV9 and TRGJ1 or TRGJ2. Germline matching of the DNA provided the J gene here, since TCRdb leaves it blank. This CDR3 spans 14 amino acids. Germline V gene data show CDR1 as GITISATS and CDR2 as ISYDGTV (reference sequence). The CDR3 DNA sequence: TGTGCCTCGTGGGAGTGTAGAGGTCGGTATAAGAAACTCTTT. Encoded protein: CASWECRGRYKKLF.

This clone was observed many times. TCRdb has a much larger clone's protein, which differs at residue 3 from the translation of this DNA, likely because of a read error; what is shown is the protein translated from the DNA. The chain's CDR3 is CASWEGNLPYYKKLF. The CDR3 DNA sequence: TGTGCCTCGTGGGAGGGGAACCTACCTTATTATAAGAAACTCTTT. The rearrangement uses TRGV9 and TRGJ1 or TRGJ2. Germline V gene sequence: CDR1 GITISATS, CDR2 ISYDGTV (reference sequence). CDR3 length equals 15 residues.

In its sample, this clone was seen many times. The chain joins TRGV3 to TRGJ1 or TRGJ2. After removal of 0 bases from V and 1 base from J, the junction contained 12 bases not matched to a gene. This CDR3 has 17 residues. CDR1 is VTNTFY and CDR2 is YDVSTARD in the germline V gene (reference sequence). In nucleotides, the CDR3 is TGTGCCACCTGGGACAGGTTCCCCGTACGTAATTATTATAAGAAACTCTTT. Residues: CATWDRFPVRNYYKKLF.

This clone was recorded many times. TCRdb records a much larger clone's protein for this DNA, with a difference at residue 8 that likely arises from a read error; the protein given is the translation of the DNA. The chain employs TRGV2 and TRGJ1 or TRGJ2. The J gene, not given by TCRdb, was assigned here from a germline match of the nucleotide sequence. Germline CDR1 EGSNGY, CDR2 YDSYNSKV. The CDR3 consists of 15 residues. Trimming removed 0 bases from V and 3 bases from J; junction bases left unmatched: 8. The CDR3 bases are TGTGCCACCTGGGACGGGCAGCTCGTTTATTATAAGAAACTCTTT. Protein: CATWDGQLVYYKKLF.

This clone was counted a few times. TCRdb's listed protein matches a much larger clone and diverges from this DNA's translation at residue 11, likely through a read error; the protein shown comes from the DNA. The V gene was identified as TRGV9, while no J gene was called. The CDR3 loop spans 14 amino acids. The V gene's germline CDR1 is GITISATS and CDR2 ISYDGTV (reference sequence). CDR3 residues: CALWRRSNYYNKLF. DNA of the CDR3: TGTGCCTTGTGGCGGCGTTCGAATTATTATAATAAACTCTTT.

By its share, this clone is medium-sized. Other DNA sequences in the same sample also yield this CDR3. This chain's CDR3 is CALWEVRDYKKLF. The DNA for the CDR3 is TGTGCCTTGTGGGAGGTGCGGGATTATAAGAAACTCTTT. The gene calls are TRGV9 and TRGJ1 or TRGJ2. The CDR3 totals 13 residues. V trimming: 0 bases; J trimming: 5 bases; junction bases outside the gene matches: 4. Germline V CDR1 and CDR2: GITISATS, ISYDGTV (reference sequence).

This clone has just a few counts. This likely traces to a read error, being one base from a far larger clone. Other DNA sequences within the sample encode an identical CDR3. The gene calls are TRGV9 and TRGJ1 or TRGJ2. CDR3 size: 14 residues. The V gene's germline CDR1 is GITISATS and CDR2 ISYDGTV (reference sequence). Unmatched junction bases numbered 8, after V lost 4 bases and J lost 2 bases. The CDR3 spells CALWETQDYYKKLF. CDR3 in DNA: TGTGCCTTGTGGGAAACCCAGGATTATTATAAGAAACTCTTT.

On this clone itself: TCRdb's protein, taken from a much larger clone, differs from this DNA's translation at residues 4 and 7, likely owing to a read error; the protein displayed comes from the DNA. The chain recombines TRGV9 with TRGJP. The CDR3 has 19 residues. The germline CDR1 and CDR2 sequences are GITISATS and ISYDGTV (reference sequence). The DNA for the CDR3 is TGTGCCTTGCGGGAGGTGCGTTTGGTGAGGGAGTTGGGCAAAAAAATCAAGGTATTT. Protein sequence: CALREVRLVRELGKKIKVF.